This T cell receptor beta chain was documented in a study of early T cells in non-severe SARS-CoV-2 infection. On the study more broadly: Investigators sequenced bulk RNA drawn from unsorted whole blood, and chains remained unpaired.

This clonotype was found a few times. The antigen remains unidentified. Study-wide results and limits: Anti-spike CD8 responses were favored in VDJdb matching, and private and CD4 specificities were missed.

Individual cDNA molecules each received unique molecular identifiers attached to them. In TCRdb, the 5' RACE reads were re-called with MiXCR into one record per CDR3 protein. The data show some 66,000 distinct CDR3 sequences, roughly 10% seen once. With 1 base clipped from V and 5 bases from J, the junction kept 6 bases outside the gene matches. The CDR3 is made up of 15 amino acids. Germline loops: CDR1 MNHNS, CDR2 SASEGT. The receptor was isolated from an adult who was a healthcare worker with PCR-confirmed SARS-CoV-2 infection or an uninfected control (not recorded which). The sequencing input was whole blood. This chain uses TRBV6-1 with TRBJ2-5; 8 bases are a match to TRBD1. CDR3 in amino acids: CASSEGGTGGETQYF. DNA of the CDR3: TGTGCCAGCAGTGAAGGTGGAACAGGGGGGGAGACCCAGTACTTC.